The clone carrying this TCR beta chain has just a few counts. The CDR3 covers 11 residues. V lost 8 bases to trimming and J lost 4 bases, with 6 bases between them. Germline V gene sequence: CDR1 LGHDT, CDR2 YNNKEL (reference sequence). This sample stems from a study of spatial heterogeneity in lung cancer. Every TCR cDNA molecule bore its own unique molecular identifier. TCRdb re-analysed the 5' RACE reads in MiXCR, keeping a single row per CDR3 protein. The data show about 17,000 distinct CDR3 sequences, about a fifth seen once. Time point denoted: sample taken at primary tumor resection. From tumor, nontumor lung or frozen PBMC, whole RNA was taken unsorted for sequencing. The donor group consisted of roughly 76 patients who had untreated, early-stage non-small cell lung cancer.

Here the sequenced sample was PBMCs, taken at surgery. This sequence originates from a female donor with early-stage non-small cell lung cancer. The J gene is TRBJ2-1, the V gene TRBV3-1; D not resolved. Written as DNA, the CDR3 is TGTGCCAGCGCGACTTACAATGAGCAGTTCTTC. It yields the protein CASATYNEQFF.